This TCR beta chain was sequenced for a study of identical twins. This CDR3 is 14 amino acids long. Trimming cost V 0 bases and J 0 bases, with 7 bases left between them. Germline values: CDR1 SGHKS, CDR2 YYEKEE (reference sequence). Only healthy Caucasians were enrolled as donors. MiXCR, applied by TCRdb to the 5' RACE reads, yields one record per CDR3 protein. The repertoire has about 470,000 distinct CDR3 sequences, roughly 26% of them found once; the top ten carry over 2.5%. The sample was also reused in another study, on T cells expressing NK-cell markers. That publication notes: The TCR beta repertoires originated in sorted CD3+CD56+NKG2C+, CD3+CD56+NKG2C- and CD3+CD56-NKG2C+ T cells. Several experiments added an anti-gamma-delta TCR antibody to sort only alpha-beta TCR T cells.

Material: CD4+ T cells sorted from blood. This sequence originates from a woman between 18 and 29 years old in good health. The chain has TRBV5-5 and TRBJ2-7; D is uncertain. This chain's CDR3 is CASSLETYSYEQYF. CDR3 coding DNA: TGTGCCAGCAGCTTGGAGACATACTCCTACGAGCAGTACTTC.